This TCR beta chain was sequenced for a study of blood T cell repertoires in COVID-19. Cohorts were determined from participant-reported clinical history. Authors' data handling: Quantification of nucleated cells was approximated via reference gene primer amplification. Libraries were prepared by immunoSEQ multiplex PCR; TCRdb keeps only in-frame clonotypes and omits some of them. Clone size and the V and J calls come from that table; the DNA yielded D and trimming. The sample records around 230,000 clones, about 87% being singletons. Germline V CDR1 and CDR2: MGHRA, YSYEKL. Trimming at V came to 1 base and at J to 3 bases, leaving 12 bases not matched to a gene. CDR3 size: 17 residues.

J is TRBJ2-7 and V is TRBV4-1, with 7 bases that match TRBD2. The TCR originated in a man aged 18-30 years with acute COVID-19. Input material: PBMCs or T cells enriched from blood (not recorded which). CDR3 protein: CASSQAWGEGNYYEQYF. CDR3 DNA sequence: TGCGCCAGCAGCCAAGCGTGGGGGGAGGGTAACTACTACGAGCAGTACTTC.